Below, 20 T cell receptor beta chains from the same sample are listed, as sequenced in a study of cytomegalovirus exposure and HLA in healthy donors. PCR was performed using 60 Vbeta and 13 Jbeta primers. TCRdb keeps only in-frame clones here, not all; method: immunoSEQ multiplex PCR. Of under 250,000 clones in the sample, around 78% were seen once. The source material was PBMCs. The receptors come from a boy between 5 and 17 years old in good health and CMV-seronegative.

The chain uses TRBV6-5 and TRBJ1-1, with D perhaps matching TRBD1 (5 bases). Between the trimmed V and J ends, which lost 0 bases and 10 bases, there was a span of 15 bases. Germline CDR1 MNHEY, CDR2 SVGAGI. The CDR3 runs to 14 residues. The DNA of the CDR3 is TGTGCCAGCAGTTACTCCGGAAGGGGTGGGGTAGCTTTCTTT. Translated, it gives CASSYSGRGGVAFF.

This sequence joins TRBV10-2 and TRBJ2-1; D is undetermined. The germline V gene encodes CDR1 WSHSY and CDR2 SAAADI. V was cut by 5 bases and J by 2 bases, with 7 bases left in between. The CDR3 contains 13 residues. Here the CDR3 reads CASSSLAYNEQFF. CDR3 nucleotides: TGCGCCAGCAGTAGCCTAGCCTACAATGAGCAGTTCTTC.

The chain links TRBV10-1 to TRBJ2-5, with a weak D call TRBD1 (6 bases). The V end was cut by 7 bases, the J end by 4 bases, with 19 bases between. Germline V gene lookup returns CDR1 WNHNN and CDR2 SYGVQD (reference sequence). The CDR3 contains 15 residues. The CDR3, as DNA: TGCGCCAGCAATGAATTATCAGGGGTCGTAGAGACCCAGTACTTC. Residues: CASNELSGVVETQYF.

This sequence joins TRBV6-5 and TRBJ2-7; D is possibly TRBD2 (5 bases). This CDR3 comprises 14 residues. Trimming left V 0 bases short and J 11 bases short, with 17 bases between. Germline V gives CDR1 MNHEY, CDR2 SVGAGI. CDR3 sequence reads: CASSYSNRPGFEYF. CDR3 in DNA: TGTGCCAGCAGTTACTCGAATCGTCCGGGGTTCGAGTACTTC.

The chain recombines TRBV27 with TRBJ1-2; unclear D gene. Trimming took off 2 bases at V and 2 bases at J, with 6 bases between the two ends. Looked up from germline, CDR1 is MNHEY and CDR2 is SMNVEV (reference sequence). CDR3 length equals 13 residues. The CDR3 DNA sequence: TGTGCCAGCAGTTTAGAGGCCAACTATGGCTACACCTTC. Translating gives CASSLEANYGYTF.

The rearrangement uses TRBV6-1 and TRBJ1-5, with TRBD1 as a possible D gene (5 bases). Trimming shortened V by 7 bases and J by 4 bases, and 11 bases separated the two germline ends. Germline V gene data show CDR1 as MNHNS and CDR2 as SASEGT. The CDR3 length is 13 residues. CDR3 bases: TGTGCCAGCAACATCGGGGGGAATCAGCCCCAGCATTTT. Translating gives CASNIGGNQPQHF.

With respect to this clone: Other DNA sequences within the sample encode an identical CDR3. This rearrangement joins TRBV13 to TRBJ1-4; D gene uncertain. Germline V CDR1 and CDR2: PRHDT, FYEKMQ (reference sequence). Trimming stripped 5 bases from V and 7 bases from J, with 8 bases between. This CDR3 is built from 12 residues. CDR3 DNA: TGTGCCAGCAGCCGCACCGGTGAAAAACTGTTTTTT. This encodes CASSRTGEKLFF.

A remark on this clone: The junction differs from germline at one of its ends, possibly a read error. Other DNA sequences of this sample code for an identical CDR3. V gene TRBV30 combines with J gene TRBJ1-1, with D tentatively TRBD1 (6 bases). Germline assignment: CDR1 GTSNPN and CDR2 SVGIG (reference sequence). The CDR3 length is 13 residues. The CDR3 protein is CAWSVRQDTEAFF. The CDR3, as DNA: TGTGCCTGGAGTGTACGACAGGACACTGAGGCTTTCTTT.

The chain joins TRBV25-1 to TRBJ2-5; D is unresolved. The CDR3 is 14 amino acids. Trimming shortened V by 7 bases and J by 5 bases, and 17 bases separated the two germline ends. The germline V gene encodes CDR1 MGHDK and CDR2 SYGVNS. The CDR3 protein is CASTPFLETETQYF. In nucleotides, the CDR3 is TGTGCCAGCACCCCCTTCCTAGAAACGGAGACCCAGTACTTC.

J is TRBJ2-7 and V is TRBV11-3; 8 bases are shared with TRBD1. With V trimmed by 5 bases and J by 0 bases, 9 bases remained unmatched. The CDR3 totals 16 residues. CDR1 SGHNT and CDR2 YENEEA come from the germline V gene. CDR3 sequence: CASSIAGQVFSYEQYF. The CDR3 DNA sequence: TGTGCCAGCAGCATTGCGGGACAGGTCTTCTCCTACGAGCAGTACTTC.

V is TRBV27 and J is TRBJ1-4, with 11 positions matching TRBD1. The J segment lost 10 bases and the V segment lost 6 bases, leaving 1 base of the junction unmatched. The CDR3 extends over 12 amino acids. The germline V gene has CDR1 MNHEY and CDR2 SMNVEV (reference sequence). CDR3 nucleotide sequence: TGTGCCAGCAGGGGGACAGGGGGAAAACTGTTTTTT. It translates to CASRGTGGKLFF.

This clone was seen a single time. The rearrangement uses TRBV6-1 and TRBJ1-1, with D possibly matching TRBD1 (6 bases). Germline-derived CDR1 and CDR2 are MNHNS and SASEGT. Trimming took off 7 bases at V and 2 bases at J, with 17 bases between the two ends. CDR3 size: 15 residues. This chain's CDR3 is CASISERQVNTEAFF. The CDR3 coding sequence is TGTGCCAGCATCTCTGAGAGACAGGTAAACACTGAAGCTTTCTTT.

The V gene is TRBV19, the J gene TRBJ2-3, with TRBD1 matching over 9 bases. Germline lookup yields CDR1 LNHDA and CDR2 SQIVND (reference sequence). The ends lost 7 bases at V and 4 bases at J; junction bases unmatched: 9. This CDR3 has 15 residues. The DNA of the CDR3 is TGTGCCAGTACCAACGGGGACAGGGAGGCAGATACGCAGTATTTT. Its protein is CASTNGDREADTQYF.

J is TRBJ1-4 and V is TRBV18; D remains unclear. V lost 0 bases and J 3 bases, leaving 11 bases between the germline ends. CDR1 KGHSH and CDR2 LQKENI come from the germline V gene. This CDR3 contains 16 residues. The CDR3 DNA reads as TGTGCCAGCTCACCACCCTATTATACCTCTAATGAAAAACTGTTTTTT. Translating it yields CASSPPYYTSNEKLFF.

The chain combines TRBV6-6 with TRBJ2-3; the D gene is possibly TRBD2 (5 bases). This CDR3 region has 14 residues. Germline CDR1 reads MNHNY; CDR2 reads SVGAGI (reference sequence). V was clipped by 7 bases and J by 8 bases, with 19 bases between them. Here the CDR3 DNA reads TGTGCCAGCAACGAACCAACGGGATTGGGTACGCAGTATTTT. This codes for CASNEPTGLGTQYF.

On this clone: One junction end does not reproduce the germline sequence, and a read error may be involved. The genes are TRBV29-1 and TRBJ2-4; the match to TRBD2 covers 12 bases. This CDR3 spans 11 amino acids. The V gene's germline CDR1 is SQVTM and CDR2 ANQGSEA. Written as DNA, the CDR3 is TGCAGCGTCTTGGGACTAGCGGGCCCGAACTTC. It specifies CSVLGLAGPNF.

J is TRBJ2-2 and V is TRBV7-9, with D possibly being TRBD2 (6 bases). The CDR3 length is 14 residues. The V and J ends lost 7 bases and 1 base respectively, with 10 bases between them. Looked up from germline, CDR1 is SEHNR and CDR2 is FQNEAQ (reference sequence). Here the CDR3 reads CASIPRGNTGELFF. DNA of the CDR3: TGTGCCAGCATCCCGCGGGGGAACACCGGGGAGCTGTTTTTT.

The chain couples TRBV9 to TRBJ1-2, with D perhaps matching TRBD1 (6 bases). The CDR3 is 15 residues long. The V gene's germline CDR1 is SGDLS and CDR2 YYNGEE. V lost 3 bases and J 5 bases, leaving 17 bases between the germline ends. Written as DNA, the CDR3 is TGTGCCAGCAGCGATACTCAGGGGTTATATTATGGCTACACCTTC. It specifies CASSDTQGLYYGYTF.

The chain is built from TRBV15 and TRBJ1-1; D is uncertain. Germline assignment: CDR1 LNHNV and CDR2 YYDKDF (reference sequence). CDR3 length equals 16 residues. Trimming cost V 0 bases and J 2 bases, with 13 bases left between them. CDR3 nucleotides: TGTGCCACCAGCAGAGACCCCCACCGGTATAACACTGAAGCTTTCTTT. As protein: CATSRDPHRYNTEAFF.

The chain employs TRBV19 and TRBJ2-1; 7 bases are shared with TRBD2. With 6 bases clipped from V and 4 bases from J, the junction kept 9 bases outside the gene matches. Germline CDR1 and CDR2: LNHDA and SQIVND (reference sequence). CDR3 length: 15 residues. CDR3 DNA: TGTGCCAGTAGAAAAGCACTAGCGAAATACAATGAGCAGTTCTTC. As protein: CASRKALAKYNEQFF.